The clone carrying this TCR beta chain was found a few times. Antigen: not known. The data stem from a study of blood T cells in healthy people across ages. The germline gives CDR1 MRHNA, CDR2 SNTAGT. CDR3 length: 15 amino acids. With 3 bases removed from V and 2 bases from J, the gap between germline ends came to 13 bases. Next came a second PCR, run for about 7 to 12 cycles, which used a sample-barcoded 5' primer along with a J-beta primer mix. Every individual sample yielded 2.5 million or more paired-end reads (each containing CDR3). TCRdb re-derived calls from the 5' RACE reads in MiXCR, one entry per CDR3 protein. Of about 1 million distinct CDR3 sequences listed, around 25% are singletons. Study-wide points: Expanded clonotype changes were possibly confounded by unknown donor CMV status. Researchers judged that diversity estimates from one million T cells fell short of true values.

These data were also filed under a second study, of T cells of mothers and their children. According to that study: From each mother came over 8.5 million TCR beta CDR3 reads, and from each child came 3 million to 3.5 million.

The sequenced material came from blood. The clonotype was recovered from a girl aged 2 to 10 in good health. The gene calls are TRBV6-4 and TRBJ1-2; D perhaps matches TRBD1 (5 bases). CDR3 loop: CASSETLQENYGYTF. In DNA, the CDR3 is TGTGCCAGCAGTGAGACTTTACAGGAGAACTATGGCTACACCTTC.